A single sample gave rise to the 2 T cell receptor beta chains below, sequenced in a study of shared T cell receptors in the human thymus. The table came from immunoSEQ multiplex PCR; TCRdb's copy has only in-frame clones and leaves some out. Found here are hundreds of thousands of clones, roughly 90% of them singletons; the top ten hold about 0.01%. In addition, the sample was reused for a study of human thymus T cells.

The specimen sequenced was thymocytes. These receptors all come from a boy less than two years old with a congenital heart defect.

CDR3 amino acids: CASSKVPGLAGVCEQYF. CDR3 sequence (DNA): TGTGCCAGCAGCAAAGTCCCCGGACTAGCGGGAGTTTGTGAGCAGTACTTC. The chain links TRBV21-1 to TRBJ2-7; TRBD2, the D gene given by the table, was not confirmed from the DNA. TRBV21-1 is shown as a pseudogene. CDR3 length: 17 residues.

The CDR3 nucleotides are TGTGCCAGCAGCTTAGTACGGACAGGCCTCTACGAGCAGTACTTC. Residues: CASSLVRTGLYEQYF. The genes are TRBV11-2 and TRBJ2-7, with 7 bases matching TRBD1. This CDR3 is built from 15 residues. The ends lost 1 base at V and 3 bases at J; junction bases unmatched: 6. CDR1 SGHAT and CDR2 FQNNGV come from the germline V gene.